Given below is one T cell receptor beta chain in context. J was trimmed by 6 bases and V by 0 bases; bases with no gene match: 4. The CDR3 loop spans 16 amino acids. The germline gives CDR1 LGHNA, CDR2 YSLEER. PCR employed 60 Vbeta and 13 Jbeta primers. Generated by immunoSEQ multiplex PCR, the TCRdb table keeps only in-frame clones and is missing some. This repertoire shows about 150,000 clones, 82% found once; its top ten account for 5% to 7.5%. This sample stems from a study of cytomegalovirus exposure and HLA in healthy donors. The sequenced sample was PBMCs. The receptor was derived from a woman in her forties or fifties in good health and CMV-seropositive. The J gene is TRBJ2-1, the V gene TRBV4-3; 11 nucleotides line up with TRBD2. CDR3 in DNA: TGCGCCAGCAGCCAAGATCCGGGACTAGCGGTCAATGAGCAGTTCTTC. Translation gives CASSQDPGLAVNEQFF.